The source of this TCR beta chain is a study of blood T cell repertoires in COVID-19. In the study overall: The study drew acute and convalescent COVID-19 samples from the United States, Italy and Spain.

V lost 2 bases and J lost 2; bases outside the gene matches: 5. Germline V gene sequence: CDR1 MNHEY, CDR2 SVGAGI. This CDR3 region has 15 residues. How the authors handled the data: The assay estimated nucleated cells by amplifying reference gene primers. This table comes from immunoSEQ multiplex PCR, and its TCRdb copy is limited to in-frame clones, with some not included. V and J calls and clone size are those listed in that table; D and trimming were worked out from the DNA. This table holds about 210,000 clones, about 88% found once. This receptor was taken from a woman aged 40-49 years with acute or convalescent COVID-19. Sample: peripheral blood. The chain is built from TRBV6-5 and TRBJ2-5, with 7 nucleotides matching TRBD2. The CDR3 loop is CASSYGGGGQETQYF. The CDR3 region has the DNA TGTGCCAGCAGTTACGGTGGGGGGGGGCAAGAGACCCAGTACTTC.